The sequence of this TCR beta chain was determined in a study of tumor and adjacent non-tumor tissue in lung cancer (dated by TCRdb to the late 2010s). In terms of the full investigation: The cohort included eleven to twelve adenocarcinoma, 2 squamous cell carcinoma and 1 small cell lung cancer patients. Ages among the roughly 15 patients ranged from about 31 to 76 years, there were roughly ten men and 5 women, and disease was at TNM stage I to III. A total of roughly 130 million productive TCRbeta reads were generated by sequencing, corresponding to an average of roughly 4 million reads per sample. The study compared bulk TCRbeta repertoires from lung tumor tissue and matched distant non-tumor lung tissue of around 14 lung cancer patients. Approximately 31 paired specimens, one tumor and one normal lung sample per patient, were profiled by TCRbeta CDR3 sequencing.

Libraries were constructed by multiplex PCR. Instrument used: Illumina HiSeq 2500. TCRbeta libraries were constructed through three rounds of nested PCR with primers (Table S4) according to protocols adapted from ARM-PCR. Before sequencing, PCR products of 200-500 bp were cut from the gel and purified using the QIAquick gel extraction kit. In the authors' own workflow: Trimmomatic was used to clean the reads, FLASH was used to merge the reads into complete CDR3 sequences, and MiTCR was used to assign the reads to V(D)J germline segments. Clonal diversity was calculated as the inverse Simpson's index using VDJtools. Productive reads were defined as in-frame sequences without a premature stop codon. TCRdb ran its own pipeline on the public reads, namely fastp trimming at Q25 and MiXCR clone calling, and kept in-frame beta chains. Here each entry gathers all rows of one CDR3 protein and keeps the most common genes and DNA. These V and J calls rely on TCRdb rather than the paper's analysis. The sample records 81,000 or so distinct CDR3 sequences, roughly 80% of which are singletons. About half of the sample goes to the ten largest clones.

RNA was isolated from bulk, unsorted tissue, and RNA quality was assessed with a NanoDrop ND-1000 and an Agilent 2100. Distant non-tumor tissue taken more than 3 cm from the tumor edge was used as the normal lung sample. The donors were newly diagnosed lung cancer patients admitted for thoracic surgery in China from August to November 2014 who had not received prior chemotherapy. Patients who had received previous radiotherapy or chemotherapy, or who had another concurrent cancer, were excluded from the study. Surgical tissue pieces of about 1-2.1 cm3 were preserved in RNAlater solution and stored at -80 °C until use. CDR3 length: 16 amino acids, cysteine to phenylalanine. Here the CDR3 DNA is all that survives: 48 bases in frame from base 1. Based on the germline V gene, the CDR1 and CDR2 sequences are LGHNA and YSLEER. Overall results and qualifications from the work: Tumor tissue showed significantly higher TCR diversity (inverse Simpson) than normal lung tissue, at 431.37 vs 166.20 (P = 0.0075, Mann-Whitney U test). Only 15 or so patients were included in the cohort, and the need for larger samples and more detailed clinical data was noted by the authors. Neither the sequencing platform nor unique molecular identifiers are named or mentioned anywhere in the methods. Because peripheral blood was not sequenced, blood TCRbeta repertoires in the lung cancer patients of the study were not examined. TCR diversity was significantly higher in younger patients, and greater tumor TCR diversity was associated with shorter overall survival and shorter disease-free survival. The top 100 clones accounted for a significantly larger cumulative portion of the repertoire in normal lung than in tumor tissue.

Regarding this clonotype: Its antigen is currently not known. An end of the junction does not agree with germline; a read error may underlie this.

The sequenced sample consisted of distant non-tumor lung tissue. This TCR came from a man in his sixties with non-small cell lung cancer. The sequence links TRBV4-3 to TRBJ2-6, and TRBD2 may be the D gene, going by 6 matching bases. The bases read TGCACCAGCAGCCAAGAACGGGGGAGAGGGTCCAGCGTCGTGACTTTC. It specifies CTSSQERGRGSSVVTF.